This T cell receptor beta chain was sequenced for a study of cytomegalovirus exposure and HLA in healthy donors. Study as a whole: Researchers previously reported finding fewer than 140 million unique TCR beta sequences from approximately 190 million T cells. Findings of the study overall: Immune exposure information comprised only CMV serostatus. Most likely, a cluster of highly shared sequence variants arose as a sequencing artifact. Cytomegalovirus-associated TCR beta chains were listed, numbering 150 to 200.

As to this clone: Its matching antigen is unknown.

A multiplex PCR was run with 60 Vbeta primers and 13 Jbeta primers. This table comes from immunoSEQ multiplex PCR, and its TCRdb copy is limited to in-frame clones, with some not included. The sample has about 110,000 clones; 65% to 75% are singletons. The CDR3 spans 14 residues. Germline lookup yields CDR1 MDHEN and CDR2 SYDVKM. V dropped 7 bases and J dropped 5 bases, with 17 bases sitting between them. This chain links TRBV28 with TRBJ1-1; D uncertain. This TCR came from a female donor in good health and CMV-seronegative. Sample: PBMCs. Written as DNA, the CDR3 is TGTGCCAGCAACCCAACGCCGCCGGGTACTGAAGCTTTCTTT. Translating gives CASNPTPPGTEAFF.